These T cell receptor beta chains were read from a single sample in a study of T cells after somatic rescue of genetic block. The data were produced by immunoSEQ multiplex PCR, yet TCRdb's version contains in-frame clones alone and is incomplete. The sample includes fewer than 150,000 clones, under 95% seen only once; the top ten take 1.4%. The sample taken for sequencing was peripheral blood mononuclear cells (PBMCs). The source is a woman aged 18-35 years. CDR3s include the opening cysteine and the closing phenylalanine or tryptophan. The D gene is left open where the match is weak. Clone size appears in some rows only: once, few, many, or a class for an expanded clone.

D: TRBD1; J: TRBJ1-3; size: -; V: TRBV19; DNA: TGTGCCAGTAGTATATCGACAGGGTTTCGAAACACCATATATTTT; CDR3: CASSISTGFRNTIYF
D: TRBD2; J: TRBJ2-3; size: -; V: TRBV29-1; DNA: TGCAGCGTTGAACGGGGAGGGGCCACAGATACGCAGTATTTT; CDR3: CSVERGGATDTQYF
D: TRBD1; J: TRBJ1-1; size: -; V: TRBV2; DNA: TGTGCCAGCAGTCGGACAGGTATGAACACTGAAGCTTTCTTT; CDR3: CASSRTGMNTEAFF
D: -; J: TRBJ1-5; size: -; V: TRBV6-4; DNA: TGTGCCAGCAGTGTCCCAGGGAATTACAATCAGCCCCAGCATTTT; CDR3: CASSVPGNYNQPQHF
D: -; J: TRBJ1-4; size: -; V: TRBV30; DNA: TGTGCCTGGACCCGCGCGACGGGGAGAAATGAAAAACTGTTTTTT; CDR3: CAWTRATGRNEKLFF
D: -; J: TRBJ2-7; size: few; V: TRBV2; DNA: TGTGCCAGCAGTGTTTGGGGTTCCGACGAGCAGTACTTC; CDR3: CASSVWGSDEQYF
D: -; J: TRBJ1-2; size: -; V: TRBV19; DNA: TGTGCCAGTAGTGGGACGGGGTCTAACTATGGCTACACCTTC; CDR3: CASSGTGSNYGYTF
D: TRBD1; J: TRBJ2-5; size: -; V: TRBV7-9; DNA: TGTGCCAGCAGCTCACCGGGACAGCAAGAGACCCAGTACTTC; CDR3: CASSSPGQQETQYF
D: -; J: TRBJ2-7; size: -; V: TRBV5-4; DNA: TGTGCCAGCAGCATACAGGGCAATTGGGGGCAGTACTTC; CDR3: CASSIQGNWGQYF
D: -; J: TRBJ1-4; size: -; V: TRBV28; DNA: TGTGCCAGCAGTCGGGCCGCAGGGGATAATGAAAAACTGTTTTTT; CDR3: CASSRAAGDNEKLFF
D: -; J: TRBJ1-6; size: -; V: TRBV15; DNA: TGTGCCACCATCGGGCAGGATAAAAATTCACCCCTCCACTTT; CDR3: CATIGQDKNSPLHF
D: TRBD1; J: TRBJ2-7; size: -; V: TRBV7-2; DNA: TGTGCCAGCAGCTTAGTTCTCAGGGGGCTTCCCTACGAGCAGTACTTC; CDR3: CASSLVLRGLPYEQYF
D: -; J: TRBJ1-5; size: -; V: TRBV27; DNA: TGTGCCAGCAGTCCCGGGGCTAAGGGCAATCAGCCCCAGCATTTT; CDR3: CASSPGAKGNQPQHF
D: TRBD1; J: TRBJ1-1; size: -; V: TRBV7-2; DNA: TGTGCCAGCAGCTTACAGGGGGGTACTGAAGCTTTCTTT; CDR3: CASSLQGGTEAFF
D: TRBD1; J: TRBJ2-2; size: -; V: TRBV18; DNA: TGTGCCAGCTCACCTATTGCCGGGACAGCTGCGGGGGAGCTGTTTTTT; CDR3: CASSPIAGTAAGELFF
D: -; J: TRBJ1-5; size: few; V: TRBV5-4; DNA: TGTGCCAGCAGCTTGGGGGGCGGTCGGGAGCAGCCCCAGCATTTT; CDR3: CASSLGGGREQPQHF
D: -; J: TRBJ2-2; size: -; V: TRBV7-8; DNA: TGTGCCAGCAGCTTAGGACAGTCACTAAACACCGGGGAGCTGTTTTTT; CDR3: CASSLGQSLNTGELFF
D: -; J: TRBJ1-3; size: -; V: TRBV7-2; DNA: TGTGCCAGCAGCTTAAGAGAGACGGGAAACACCATATATTTT; CDR3: CASSLRETGNTIYF
D: -; J: TRBJ1-2; size: -; V: TRBV27; DNA: TGTGCCAGCAGTTTTGAGGGGTTTAGAGGCTACACCTTC; CDR3: CASSFEGFRGYTF
D: TRBD1; J: TRBJ1-1; size: once; V: TRBV18; DNA: TGTGCCAGCTCACCACAGGGGGCCCCCATGAACACTGAAGCTTTCTTT; CDR3: CASSPQGAPMNTEAFF
D: TRBD1; J: TRBJ2-1; size: -; V: TRBV7-6; DNA: TGTGCCAGCAGTACTCGGACAGGGAGCTCCTACAATGAGCAGTTCTTC; CDR3: CASSTRTGSSYNEQFF
D: -; J: TRBJ1-1; size: once; V: TRBV7-9; DNA: TGTGCCAGCAGCCGAGGGGGCACTGAAGCTTTCTTT; CDR3: CASSRGGTEAFF
D: -; J: TRBJ1-1; size: -; V: TRBV5-4; DNA: TGTGCCAGCAGCTTGATAGAGTCGGCGGAAGGTAAAGCTTTCTTT; CDR3: CASSLIESAEGKAFF
D: -; J: TRBJ1-2; size: once; V: TRBV28; DNA: TGTGCCAGCAGTTTCAGGGAAGGCTACACCTTC; CDR3: CASSFREGYTF
D: -; J: TRBJ1-2; size: -; V: TRBV2; DNA: TGTGCCAGCAGTGATGGAGGGAACCCAACTAACTATGGCTACACCTTC; CDR3: CASSDGGNPTNYGYTF
D: -; J: TRBJ1-1; size: few; V: TRBV6-5; DNA: TGTGCCAGTGCTTTGGGGTTTGGGACTGAAGCTTTCTTT; CDR3: CASALGFGTEAFF
D: -; J: TRBJ1-6; size: -; V: TRBV4-3; DNA: TGCGCCAGCAGCCAAGATCCGGTTAATTCACCCCTCCACTTT; CDR3: CASSQDPVNSPLHF
D: TRBD2; J: TRBJ2-1; size: -; V: TRBV6-4; DNA: TGTGCCAGCAGTGACGAGACTAGCGGGGGTAATGAGCAGTTCTTC; CDR3: CASSDETSGGNEQFF
D: -; J: TRBJ2-7; size: -; V: TRBV2; DNA: TGTGCCAGCAATGACTTAAACTACGAGCAGTACTTC; CDR3: CASNDLNYEQYF
D: -; J: TRBJ1-1; size: -; V: TRBV6-6; DNA: TGTGCCAGCAGTTACATGAGGGCTGCCACTGAAGCTTTCTTT; CDR3: CASSYMRAATEAFF
D: TRBD1; J: TRBJ1-4; size: -; V: TRBV6-1; DNA: TGTGCCAGCAGTGGGGGACAGGGTCATAATGAAAAACTGTTTTTT; CDR3: CASSGGQGHNEKLFF
D: -; J: TRBJ2-7; size: -; V: TRBV6-5; DNA: TGTGCCAGCAGTTACTCCAACTACGAGCAGTACTTC; CDR3: CASSYSNYEQYF
D: -; J: TRBJ1-2; size: -; V: TRBV2; DNA: TGTGCCAGCAGTGGGGTCGAAGGCTACACCTTC; CDR3: CASSGVEGYTF
D: -; J: TRBJ2-1; size: -; V: TRBV30; DNA: TGTGCCTGGAACAGCTACGAAAAAAACAATGAGCAGTTCTTC; CDR3: CAWNSYEKNNEQFF
D: TRBD2; J: TRBJ2-2; size: -; V: TRBV5-1; DNA: TGCGCCAGCAGCTCCGGGACTACCTACACCGGGGAGCTGTTTTTT; CDR3: CASSSGTTYTGELFF
D: -; J: TRBJ1-5; size: few; V: TRBV29-1; DNA: TGCAGCGCCAGGGAAAGCAATCAGCCCCAGCATTTT; CDR3: CSARESNQPQHF
D: TRBD2; J: TRBJ2-5; size: -; V: TRBV5-6; DNA: TGTGCCAGCAGCTTGGCGGTTGGCGGGGGGTACCAAGAGACCCAGTACTTC; CDR3: CASSLAVGGGYQETQYF
D: -; J: TRBJ1-2; size: -; V: TRBV10-3; DNA: TGTGCCATCAGCCGGGGGCTCGAGGTAGATGGCTACACCTTC; CDR3: CAISRGLEVDGYTF
D: TRBD1; J: TRBJ2-2; size: once; V: TRBV7-3; DNA: TGTGCCAGCAGCTCGCCGGGGACAGGGAACACCGGGGAGCTGTTTTTT; CDR3: CASSSPGTGNTGELFF
D: TRBD1; J: TRBJ2-7; size: -; V: TRBV6-5; DNA: TGTGCCAGCAGTTATATGGGGACAGGTAGCAACGAGCAGTACTTC; CDR3: CASSYMGTGSNEQYF
D: -; J: TRBJ1-2; size: -; V: TRBV7-3; DNA: TGTGCCAGCAGCCCCCGGTGGGGCTACACCTTC; CDR3: CASSPRWGYTF
D: -; J: TRBJ1-3; size: -; V: TRBV4-2; DNA: TGTGCCAGCAGCCAAGCGGGGGTCGGAAACACCATATATTTT; CDR3: CASSQAGVGNTIYF
D: TRBD1; J: TRBJ1-5; size: -; V: TRBV7-9; DNA: TGTGCCAGCAGCCAGGGACAGGGCCAGCATTTT; CDR3: CASSQGQGQHF
D: TRBD1; J: TRBJ1-4; size: -; V: TRBV11-3; DNA: TGTGCCAGCAGCCCTCATATGAGGGGGCAGGGAAAACTGTTTTTT; CDR3: CASSPHMRGQGKLFF
D: TRBD1; J: TRBJ1-2; size: -; V: TRBV5-4; DNA: TGTGCCAGCAGCTTGACAGGGGTGTCTGCGGCTAACTATGGCTACACCTTC; CDR3: CASSLTGVSAANYGYTF
D: -; J: TRBJ2-7; size: -; V: TRBV5-6; DNA: TGTGCCAGCAGCCCGCGGGACGGAACCTACGAGCAGTACTTC; CDR3: CASSPRDGTYEQYF
D: -; J: TRBJ1-2; size: -; V: TRBV5-4; DNA: TGTGCCAGCAGCTTGGCCGGATCCCTCACTATTGACACCTTC; CDR3: CASSLAGSLTIDTF
D: TRBD1; J: TRBJ1-6; size: -; V: TRBV9; DNA: TGTGCCAGCAGCGTCTCAGGGGGCACGGATTCACCCCTCCACTTT; CDR3: CASSVSGGTDSPLHF
D: TRBD1; J: TRBJ2-2; size: -; V: TRBV7-3; DNA: TGTGCCAGCAGCCCATCGGACAGGGCGAGTACCGGGGAGCTGTTTTTT; CDR3: CASSPSDRASTGELFF
D: -; J: TRBJ2-5; size: -; V: TRBV18; DNA: TGTGCCAGCTCACCAGAGAGTAGCCGGGCGAGCCAGTACTTC; CDR3: CASSPESSRASQYF
D: -; J: TRBJ2-7; size: -; V: TRBV5-4; DNA: TGTGCCAGCAGGCAGGGACAAACCTACGAGCAGTACTTC; CDR3: CASRQGQTYEQYF
D: -; J: TRBJ1-1; size: -; V: TRBV4-3; DNA: TGCGCCAGCAGCCAAGCCCTAGGCGGGAGGGACACTGAAGCTTTCTTT; CDR3: CASSQALGGRDTEAFF
D: TRBD1; J: TRBJ2-3; size: -; V: TRBV11-3; DNA: TGTGCCAGTGATAAAGGACAGGGGGAAAAAGATACGCAGTATTTT; CDR3: CASDKGQGEKDTQYF
D: -; J: TRBJ1-1; size: -; V: TRBV7-2; DNA: TGTGCCAGCAGTTACCTGGGGGGGGCGAACACTGAAGCTTTCTTT; CDR3: CASSYLGGANTEAFF
D: -; J: TRBJ1-6; size: -; V: TRBV25-1; DNA: TGTGCCAGCACCGGAGGGTGGAATTCACCCCTCCACTTT; CDR3: CASTGGWNSPLHF